A single sample is the source of the 21 T cell receptor beta chains below, sequenced in a study of cytomegalovirus exposure and HLA in healthy donors. Researchers ran the PCR with 60 Vbeta and 13 Jbeta primers. The protocol was immunoSEQ multiplex PCR, while the TCRdb copy is restricted to in-frame clones and leaves out a portion. Found here are about 120,000 clones, almost 85% of them singletons; the top ten hold 1.5%. Sequenced material: PBMCs. These receptors were taken from a woman aged 18-35 years in good health and CMV-seronegative.

Regarding this clone: The conserved phenylalanine or tryptophan normally closing the CDR3 is absent here, so this likely arose from a read error. The chain combines TRBV27 with TRBJ1-2, with unresolved D. The germline V gene encodes CDR1 MNHEY and CDR2 SMNVEV (reference sequence). The CDR3 covers 13 residues. V dropped 6 bases and J dropped 4 bases, with 12 bases sitting between them. CDR3 sequence (DNA): TGTGCCAGCAGGAGGGAGTCCTTCTATGGCTACACCATC. Protein product: CASRRESFYGYTI.

V gene TRBV19 combines with J gene TRBJ2-3, with 8 bases aligning to TRBD1. Germline V CDR1 and CDR2: LNHDA, SQIVND (reference sequence). CDR3 length: 14 residues. J gave up 9 bases and V 2 bases, and 7 bases lay outside the gene matches. CDR3 in DNA: TGTGCCAGTAGTATATCCCGACAGGGGATCACGCAGTATTTT. Amino acid sequence: CASSISRQGITQYF.

The rearrangement joins TRBV29-1 to TRBJ1-1, with 7 bases lining up with TRBD1. Unmatched junction bases numbered 6, after V lost 2 bases and J lost 0 bases. The CDR3 spans 15 residues. Germline V gene lookup returns CDR1 SQVTM and CDR2 ANQGSEA. CDR3 sequence (DNA): TGCAGCGTTGAATGGTGGGACAGCATGAACACTGAAGCTTTCTTT. Protein product: CSVEWWDSMNTEAFF. Together with reference TRBV29-1 and TRBJ1-1, the CDR3 gives the full variable domain: SAVISQKPSRDICQRGTSLTIQCQVDSQVTMMFWYRQQPGQSLTLIATANQGSEATYESGFVIDKFPISRPNLTFSTLTVSNMSPEDSSIYLCSVEWWDSMNTEAFFGQGTRLTVV.

J is TRBJ2-7 and V is TRBV7-9; 12 nucleotides match TRBD1. Germline CDR1 is SEHNR and CDR2 is FQNEAQ (reference sequence). V trimming: 2 bases; J trimming: 5 bases; junction bases outside the gene matches: 4. The CDR3 length is 15 residues. The CDR3 is CASSLLGQGADEQYF. The CDR3 DNA is TGTGCCAGCAGCTTACTGGGACAGGGGGCGGACGAGCAGTACTTC.

The chain combines TRBV27 with TRBJ1-4, with 7 bases that match TRBD1. CDR3 length: 13 amino acids. V gave up 6 bases and J gave up 10 bases; unmatched junction bases: 8. CDR1 and CDR2 from the germline V gene are MNHEY and SMNVEV (reference sequence). The chain's CDR3 is CASRLDRAGKLFF. Here the CDR3 DNA reads TGTGCCAGCAGACTCGACAGGGCTGGAAAACTGTTTTTT.

J is TRBJ2-1 and V is TRBV4-3; 8 bases are a match to TRBD2. V was pared by 3 bases and J by 8 bases, with 6 bases of the junction left unmatched. The CDR3 loop spans 14 amino acids. Germline CDR1 is LGHNA and CDR2 is YSLEER. This CDR3 is CASSHRDGGDEQFF. The DNA of the CDR3 is TGCGCCAGCAGCCACCGGGACGGGGGGGATGAGCAGTTCTTC.

This chain links TRBV6-5 with TRBJ1-4, with D possibly TRBD1 on 5 matching bases. In germline, CDR1 is MNHEY, CDR2 SVGAGI. There are 14 residues in the CDR3. V lost 2 bases and J lost 5, with 9 bases in between. The CDR3 region is CASSYGAPNEKLFF. CDR3 nucleotide sequence: TGTGCCAGCAGTTACGGGGCACCGAATGAAAAACTGTTTTTT.

The chain links TRBV6-5 to TRBJ1-2; 7 nucleotides line up with TRBD1. Germline CDR1 is MNHEY and CDR2 is SVGAGI. The CDR3 totals 15 residues. V was clipped by 10 bases and J by 4 bases; unmatched bases: 15. CDR3 sequence reads: CATSRGQAPSYGYTF. Here the CDR3 DNA reads TGTGCCACTTCACGAGGACAGGCCCCCAGCTATGGCTACACCTTC.

The V call is TRBV29-1, the J call TRBJ1-2, with 9 nucleotides matching TRBD1. There are 13 residues in the CDR3. Losses at the gene ends were 6 bases for V and 8 bases for J; bases not matched to a gene: 10. The germline V gene encodes CDR1 SQVTM and CDR2 ANQGSEA. The CDR3 DNA sequence: TGCAGCGTCCCGGGACAGGGACCCCCCGGCTACACCTTC. The encoded protein is CSVPGQGPPGYTF.

The rearrangement uses TRBV9 and TRBJ2-6; 9 positions agree with TRBD2. Germline CDR1 and CDR2: SGDLS and YYNGEE. The V gene end was trimmed by 7 bases and the J gene end by 12 bases; junction bases not matched to a gene: 11. The CDR3 totals 14 residues. CDR3: CASSAGGTSGVLTF. In DNA, the CDR3 is TGTGCCAGCTCAGCGGGGGGAACCAGCGGCGTCCTGACTTTC.

The CDR3 spells CASSRKRQGAEKLFF. For the CDR3, the DNA is TGTGCCAGCAGTCGGAAGCGACAGGGGGCTGAAAAACTGTTTTTT. The chain is built from TRBV5-4 and TRBJ1-4; TRBD1 matches at 10 bases. V was pared by 5 bases and J by 7 bases, with 8 bases of the junction left unmatched. The germline gives CDR1 SGHNT, CDR2 YYREEE (reference sequence). This CDR3 contains 15 residues.

This clone was observed a single time. J is TRBJ1-2 and V is TRBV5-6; 7 nucleotides match TRBD1. The V and J ends lost 0 bases and 4 bases, in that order; junction bases with no gene match: 9. This CDR3 is built from 16 residues. CDR1 SGHDT and CDR2 YYEEEE come from the germline V gene. Here the CDR3 reads CASSLGMGQGGYGYTF. The CDR3 DNA sequence: TGTGCCAGCAGCTTGGGGATGGGCCAGGGGGGCTATGGCTACACCTTC.

This sequence joins TRBV9 and TRBJ2-3, with D maybe TRBD2 (6 bases). Germline loops: CDR1 SGDLS, CDR2 YYNGEE. The CDR3 sequence is 11 residues long. V was pared by 5 bases and J by 11 bases, with 12 bases between. The CDR3 reads CASSAGSGQYF. DNA of the CDR3: TGTGCCAGCAGTGCGGGGTCTGGGCAGTATTTT.

This clone was seen a few times. This chain links TRBV5-8 with TRBJ2-7, with 7 bases matching TRBD1. This CDR3 region has 14 residues. Germline V lookup: CDR1 SGHTS, CDR2 YDEGEE. The junction had 6 bases not matched to a gene; V was cut back by 3 bases and J by 3 bases. The CDR3 loop reads CASSWWGQNYEQYF. CDR3 nucleotides: TGTGCCAGCAGCTGGTGGGGACAGAACTACGAGCAGTACTTC.

The chain couples TRBV7-9 to TRBJ2-7; 9 bases map to TRBD2. V was pared by 5 bases and J by 3 bases, with 11 bases of the junction left unmatched. The CDR3 totals 16 residues. Germline values: CDR1 SEHNR, CDR2 FQNEAQ (reference sequence). The CDR3 sequence: CASSPKIAGAIYEQYF. The CDR3 region has the DNA TGTGCCAGCAGCCCTAAAATAGCGGGAGCTATCTACGAGCAGTACTTC.

The chain is built from TRBV6-1 and TRBJ2-7, with D perhaps TRBD1 (6 bases). The V and J ends lost 0 bases and 10 bases respectively, with 10 bases between them. Germline CDR1 and CDR2: MNHNS and SASEGT. The CDR3 loop spans 12 amino acids. This CDR3 reads CASSEAMGTQYF. The CDR3, as DNA: TGTGCCAGCAGTGAAGCGATGGGGACACAGTACTTC.

J is TRBJ1-1 and V is TRBV10-3; 7 bases map to TRBD1. The V segment lost 3 bases and the J segment 3 bases; nucleotides outside the gene matches: 4. The CDR3 loop spans 14 amino acids. Germline assignment: CDR1 ENHRY and CDR2 SYGVKD. The CDR3 bases are TGTGCCATCAGTGACGGCAGGGGGGACACTGAAGCTTTCTTT. Its protein is CAISDGRGDTEAFF.

The rearrangement links TRBV11-3 to TRBJ2-1, with D maybe TRBD2 (6 bases). With 6 bases removed from V and 9 bases from J, the gap between germline ends came to 24 bases. The length of the CDR3 is 16 residues. Germline V gene lookup returns CDR1 SGHNT and CDR2 YENEEA. CDR3 nucleotides: TGTGCCAGCAGTTCCTCCGCGTACCCAGGAGGGAGTGAGCAGTTCTTC. Protein sequence: CASSSSAYPGGSEQFF.

V is TRBV2 and J is TRBJ2-7, with D possibly being TRBD1 (6 bases). The CDR3 is made up of 13 amino acids. Trimming stripped 4 bases from V and 5 bases from J, with 12 bases between. Germline values: CDR1 SNHLY, CDR2 FYNNEI. The CDR3 reads CASSVQGFNEQYF. CDR3 nucleotides: TGTGCCAGCAGTGTACAGGGATTCAACGAGCAGTACTTC. Supplemented by reference TRBV2 and TRBJ2-7, the full variable domain reads EPEVTQTPSHQVTQMGQEVILRCVPISNHLYFYWYRQILGQKVEFLVSFYNNEISEKSEIFDDQFSVERPDGSNFTLKIRSTKLEDSAMYFCASSVQGFNEQYFGPGTRLTVT.

V gene TRBV7-9 combines with J gene TRBJ2-5, with TRBD1 matching over 10 bases. From germline, CDR1 is SEHNR and CDR2 FQNEAQ (reference sequence). The CDR3 has 15 residues. The ends lost 2 bases at V and 5 bases at J; junction bases unmatched: 5. CDR3 residues: CASSLPGQGWETQYF. CDR3 in DNA: TGTGCCAGCAGCTTACCGGGACAGGGGTGGGAGACCCAGTACTTC.

The V gene is TRBV5-4, the J gene TRBJ1-2; D might be TRBD1 (5 bases). The germline CDR1 and CDR2 sequences are SGHNT and YYREEE (reference sequence). The CDR3 spans 12 residues. V lost 1 base to trimming and J lost 7 bases, with 8 bases between them. CDR3 DNA sequence: TGTGCCAGCAGCTTGAGGGGCGGTGGCTACACCTTC. It is translated as CASSLRGGGYTF.